The source of this T cell receptor (beta chain) is a study of CD4+ T cells in melanoma. Study-wide points: A reported correlation linked neoantigen-specific CD4+ T cells to CD8+, macrophage and B cell function. Reportedly, melanoma neoantigen-specific CD4+ T cells showed varied differentiation states.

After removal of 1 base from V and 3 bases from J, the junction contained 5 bases not matched to a gene. The V gene's germline CDR1 is SEHNR and CDR2 FQNEAQ (reference sequence). This CDR3 comprises 18 residues. With regard to this clone: Its matching antigen is unknown.

Clones were sequenced by immunoSEQ multiplex PCR, and TCRdb holds only the in-frame ones, with some missing. The table records 140,000 or so clones, about 93% of them present only once. This TCR derives from a human donor with melanoma. J is TRBJ2-2 and V is TRBV7-9; 13 positions agree with TRBD2. In DNA, the CDR3 is TGTGCCAGCAGCTTAGAGGGACTAGCGGGGTTTCACACCGGGGAGCTGTTTTTT. It codes for CASSLEGLAGFHTGELFF.